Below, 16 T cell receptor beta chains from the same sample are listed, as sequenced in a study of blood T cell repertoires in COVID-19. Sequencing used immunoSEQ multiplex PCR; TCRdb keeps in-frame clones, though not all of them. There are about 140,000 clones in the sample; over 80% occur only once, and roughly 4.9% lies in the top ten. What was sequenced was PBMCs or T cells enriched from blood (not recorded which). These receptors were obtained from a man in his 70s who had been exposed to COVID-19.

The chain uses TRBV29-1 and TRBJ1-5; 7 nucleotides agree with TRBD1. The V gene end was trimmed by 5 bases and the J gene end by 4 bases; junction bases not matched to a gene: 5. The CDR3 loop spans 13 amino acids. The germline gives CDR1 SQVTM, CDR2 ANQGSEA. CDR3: CSVRQGSNQPQHF. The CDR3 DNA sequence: TGCAGCGTTCGACAGGGAAGTAATCAGCCCCAGCATTTT.

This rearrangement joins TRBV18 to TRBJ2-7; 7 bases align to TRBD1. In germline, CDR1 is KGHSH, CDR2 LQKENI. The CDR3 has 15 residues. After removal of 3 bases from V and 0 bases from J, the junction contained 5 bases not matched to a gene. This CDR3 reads CASSPNQGVSYEQYF. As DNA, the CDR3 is TGTGCCAGCTCACCTAATCAGGGGGTCTCCTACGAGCAGTACTTC. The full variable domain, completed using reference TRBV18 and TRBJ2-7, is NAGVMQNPRHLVRRRGQEARLRCSPMKGHSHVYWYRQLPEEGLKFMVYLQKENIIDESGMPKERFSAEFPKEGPSILRIQQVVRGDSAAYFCASSPNQGVSYEQYFGPGTRLTVT.

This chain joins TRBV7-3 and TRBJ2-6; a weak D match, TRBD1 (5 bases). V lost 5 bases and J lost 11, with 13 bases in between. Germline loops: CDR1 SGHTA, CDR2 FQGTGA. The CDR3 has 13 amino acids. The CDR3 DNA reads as TGTGCCAGCAGCCAGACAGCAACGGACGTCCTGACTTTC. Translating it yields CASSQTATDVLTF.

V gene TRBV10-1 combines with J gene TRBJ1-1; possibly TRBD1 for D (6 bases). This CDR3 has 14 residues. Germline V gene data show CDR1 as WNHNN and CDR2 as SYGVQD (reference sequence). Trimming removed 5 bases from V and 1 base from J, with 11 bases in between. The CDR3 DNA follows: TGCGCCAGCAGTTCAGGACAGAGGAACACTGAAGCTTTCTTT. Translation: CASSSGQRNTEAFF.

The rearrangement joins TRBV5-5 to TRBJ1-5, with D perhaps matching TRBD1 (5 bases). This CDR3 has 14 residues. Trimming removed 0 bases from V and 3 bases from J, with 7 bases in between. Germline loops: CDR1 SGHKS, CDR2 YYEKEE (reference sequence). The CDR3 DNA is TGTGCCAGCAGCTTGGGGACAATCAATCAGCCCCAGCATTTT. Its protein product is CASSLGTINQPQHF.

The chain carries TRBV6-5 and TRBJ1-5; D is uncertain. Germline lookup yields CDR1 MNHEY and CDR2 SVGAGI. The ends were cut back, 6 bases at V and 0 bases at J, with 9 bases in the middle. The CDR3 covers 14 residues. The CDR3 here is CASRPGSSNQPQHF. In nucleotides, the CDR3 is TGTGCCAGCAGACCGGGGTCTAGCAATCAGCCCCAGCATTTT.

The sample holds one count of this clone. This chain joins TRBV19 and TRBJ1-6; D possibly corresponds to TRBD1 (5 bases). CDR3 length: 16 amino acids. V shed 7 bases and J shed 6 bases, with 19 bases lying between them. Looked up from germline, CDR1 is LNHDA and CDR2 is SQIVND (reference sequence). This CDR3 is CASTLKGRGGNSPLHF. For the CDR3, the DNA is TGTGCCAGTACCCTAAAGGGAAGGGGTGGTAATTCACCCCTCCACTTT. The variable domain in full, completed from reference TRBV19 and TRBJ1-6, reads DGGITQSPKYLFRKEGQNVTLSCEQNLNHDAMYWYRQDPGQGLRLIYYSQIVNDFQKGDIAEGYSVSREKKESFPLTVTSAQKNPTAFYLCASTLKGRGGNSPLHFGNGTRLTVT.

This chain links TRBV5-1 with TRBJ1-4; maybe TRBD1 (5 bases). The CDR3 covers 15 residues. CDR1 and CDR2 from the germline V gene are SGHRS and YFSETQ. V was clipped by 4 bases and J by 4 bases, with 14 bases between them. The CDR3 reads CASSLLGQSNEKLFF. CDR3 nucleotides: TGCGCCAGCAGCCTCTTGGGGCAGAGTAATGAAAAACTGTTTTTT.

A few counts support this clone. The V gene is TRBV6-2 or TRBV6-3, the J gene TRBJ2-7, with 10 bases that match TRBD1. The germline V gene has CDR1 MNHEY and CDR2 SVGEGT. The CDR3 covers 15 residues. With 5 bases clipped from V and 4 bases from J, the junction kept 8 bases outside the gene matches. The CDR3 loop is CASSDGTGVGYEQYF. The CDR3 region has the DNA TGTGCCAGCAGTGACGGGACAGGGGTTGGGTACGAGCAGTACTTC.

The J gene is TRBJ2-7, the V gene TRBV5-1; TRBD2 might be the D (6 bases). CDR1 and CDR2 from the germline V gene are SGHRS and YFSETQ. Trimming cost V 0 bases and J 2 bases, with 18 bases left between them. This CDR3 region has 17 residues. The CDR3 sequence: CASSLDTGVGYTYEQYF. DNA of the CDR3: TGCGCCAGCAGCTTGGATACGGGAGTGGGTTACACCTACGAGCAGTACTTC.

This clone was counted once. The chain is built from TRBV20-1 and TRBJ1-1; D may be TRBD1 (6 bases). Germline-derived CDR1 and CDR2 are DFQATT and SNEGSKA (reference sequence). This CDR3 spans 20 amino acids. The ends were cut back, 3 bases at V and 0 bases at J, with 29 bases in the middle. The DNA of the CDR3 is TGCAGTGCTAGTCCGGTGTTGGGGGGGGCGCTGGAAGTCCTGAACACTGAAGCTTTCTTT. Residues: CSASPVLGGALEVLNTEAFF.

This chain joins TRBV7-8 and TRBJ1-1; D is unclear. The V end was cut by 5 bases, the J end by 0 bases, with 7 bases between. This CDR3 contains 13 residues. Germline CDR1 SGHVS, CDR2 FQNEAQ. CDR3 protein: CASSPRVNTEAFF. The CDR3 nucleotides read TGTGCCAGCAGCCCCCGGGTGAACACTGAAGCTTTCTTT.

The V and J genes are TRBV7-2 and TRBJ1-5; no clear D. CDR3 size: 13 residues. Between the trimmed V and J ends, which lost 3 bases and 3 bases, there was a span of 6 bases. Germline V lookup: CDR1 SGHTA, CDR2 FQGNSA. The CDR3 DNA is TGTGCCAGCAGCTTGGGCTACAATCAGCCCCAGCATTTT. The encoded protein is CASSLGYNQPQHF.

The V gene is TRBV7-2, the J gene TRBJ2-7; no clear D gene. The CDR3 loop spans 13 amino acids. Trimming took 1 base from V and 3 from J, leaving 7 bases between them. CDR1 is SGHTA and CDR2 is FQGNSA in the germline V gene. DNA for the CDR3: TGTGCCAGCAGCTTAGGTCGCAGCTACGAGCAGTACTTC. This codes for CASSLGRSYEQYF. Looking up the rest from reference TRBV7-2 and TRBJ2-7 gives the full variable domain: GAGVSQSPSNKVTEKGKDVELRCDPISGHTALYWYRQSLGQGLEFLIYFQGNSAPDKSGLPSDRFSAERTGGSVSTLTIQRTQQEDSAVYLCASSLGRSYEQYFGPGTRLTVT.

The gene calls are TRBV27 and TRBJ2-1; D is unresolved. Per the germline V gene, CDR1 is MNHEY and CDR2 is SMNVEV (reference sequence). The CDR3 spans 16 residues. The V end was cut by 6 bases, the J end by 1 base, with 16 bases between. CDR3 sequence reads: CASRSVDERSYNEQFF. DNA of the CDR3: TGTGCCAGCAGATCAGTTGACGAGCGTTCCTACAATGAGCAGTTCTTC.

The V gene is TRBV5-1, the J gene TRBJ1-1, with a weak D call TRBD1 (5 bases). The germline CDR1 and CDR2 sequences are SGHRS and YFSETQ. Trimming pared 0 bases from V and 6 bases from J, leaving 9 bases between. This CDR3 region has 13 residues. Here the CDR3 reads CASSLGWGSEAFF. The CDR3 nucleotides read TGCGCCAGCAGCTTGGGATGGGGCTCTGAAGCTTTCTTT.